This TCR beta chain was identified in a study of T cell repertoires in cytomegalovirus infection. Study details: CMV infection together with matching HLA type was indicated by public TCR beta signatures.

TCRdb itself ran the reads through MiXCR, one entry per CDR3 protein. The sample contains around 500,000 distinct CDR3 sequences, more than 40% of which appear only once. The sample holds a few counts of this clonotype. As yet, its antigen is unknown. The CDR3 contains 14 residues. Germline V gives CDR1 SGHTA, CDR2 FQGNSA. V lost 5 bases and J lost 4, with 13 bases in between. The material was cultured PBMCs, obtained from culture after CMV antigen stimulation. J is TRBJ2-3 and V is TRBV7-2, with D tentatively TRBD1 (6 bases). This receptor was obtained from a human donor in good health (CMV status not recorded). Some clones in this sample may be carry-over from other donors' samples. CDR3 sequence: CASSPQGWADTQYF. CDR3 DNA sequence: TGTGCCAGCAGCCCGCAGGGGTGGGCAGATACGCAGTATTTT.